The 9 T cell receptor beta chains in this list originate from one sample, sequenced in a study of T cells in Graves' hyperthyroidism and ophthalmopathy. Researchers took RNA transcripts and amplified the TCR beta CDR3 regions from them. TCR CDR3 underwent first-round RT-PCR with the HTBI primer set. TCRdb re-called the multiplex PCR reads through MiXCR, storing one row per CDR3 protein. The sample comprises 560,000 or so distinct CDR3 sequences, about 20% of which are singletons, and over 45% rests with the top ten. Specimen: blood. The receptors were gathered from a man aged 40-55 years with Graves' ophthalmopathy.

This clonotype has at least ten counts. The chain uses TRBV11-1 and TRBJ2-3; D not certain. Trimming cost V 0 bases and J 3 bases, with 16 bases left between them. The CDR3 covers 17 residues. Germline CDR1 reads SGHAT; CDR2 reads FQDESV (reference sequence). CDR3 bases: TGTGCCAGCAGCTTAGCGGTTTGGAGTCCAGAGACAGATACGCAGTATTTT. This codes for CASSLAVWSPETDTQYF.

The chain couples TRBV4-1 to TRBJ1-5, with D tentatively TRBD1 (6 bases). The CDR3 is made up of 15 amino acids. V dropped 1 base and J dropped 8 bases, with 15 bases sitting between them. Germline-derived CDR1 and CDR2 are MGHRA and YSYEKL. CDR3 loop: CASSQGISRGEPQHF. The CDR3, as DNA: TGCGCCAGCAGCCAAGGGATTAGCAGGGGAGAGCCCCAGCATTTT.

The sample holds a few counts of this clonotype. The chain has TRBV4-1 and TRBJ2-5; 8 bases map to TRBD2. V lost 2 bases and J lost 5; bases outside the gene matches: 16. There are 18 residues in the CDR3. The germline CDR1 and CDR2 sequences are MGHRA and YSYEKL. The CDR3 region has the DNA TGCGCCAGCAGCCAACCGCTCCGGGGGGGCCCCCAGAGGGAGACCCAGTACTTC. This encodes CASSQPLRGGPQRETQYF.

CDR3 sequence (DNA): TGCACCCCGTCTTCCGAGCAGTACTTC. It yields the protein CTPSSEQYF. V gene TRBV20-1 combines with J gene TRBJ2-7; D not certain. CDR3 length: 9 amino acids. Germline CDR1 reads DFQATT; CDR2 reads SNEGSKA (reference sequence).

This clonotype was picked up many times. The chain recombines TRBV11-2 with TRBJ2-2; 13 positions agree with TRBD2. CDR1 is SGHAT and CDR2 is FQNNGV in the germline V gene. The length of the CDR3 is 17 residues. The trim removed 3 bases at V and 5 bases at J, leaving 6 bases unmatched. The CDR3 nucleotides read TGTGCCAGCAGCTTTCTTCGGGGACTAGCGGGAACCGGGGAGCTGTTTTTT. Amino acids: CASSFLRGLAGTGELFF. Together with reference TRBV11-2 and TRBJ2-2, the CDR3 gives the full variable domain: EAGVAQSPRYKIIEKRQSVAFWCNPISGHATLYWYQQILGQGPKLLIQFQNNGVVDDSQLPKDRFSAERLKGVDSTLKIQPAKLEDSAVYLCASSFLRGLAGTGELFFGEGSRLTVL.

The chain recombines TRBV3-1 with TRBJ2-3, with 7 bases identical to TRBD2. Per the germline V gene, CDR1 is LGHDT and CDR2 is YNNKEL (reference sequence). Unmatched junction bases numbered 9, after V lost 5 bases and J lost 4 bases. The CDR3 length is 15 residues. The CDR3 bases are TGTGCCAGCAGCGGAGAAGCGGGGTACCCAGATACGCAGTATTTT. Protein: CASSGEAGYPDTQYF.

This clonotype has at least ten counts. The V gene is TRBV28, the J gene TRBJ2-1; D is unclear. V was trimmed by 5 bases and J by 4 bases, leaving 9 bases between them. CDR1 is MDHEN, CDR2 SYDVKM, per germline. CDR3 length: 13 amino acids. CDR3 region: CASSPATYNEQFF. The CDR3, as DNA: TGTGCCAGCAGTCCGGCGACTTACAATGAGCAGTTCTTC.

This clonotype has only a few counts. This sequence joins TRBV12-3 or TRBV12-4 and TRBJ1-5, with a possible D match to TRBD1 (5 bases). The CDR3 totals 14 residues. V lost 7 bases, J lost 1 base, and 11 bases lay in between. The CDR3 region has the DNA TGTGCCAGCACCTGGGGGGGAAGCAATCAGCCCCAGCATTTT. Amino acid sequence: CASTWGGSNQPQHF.

This clonotype has just a few counts. The J gene is TRBJ1-2, the V gene TRBV2; TRBD1 matches 7 bases. Germline CDR1 and CDR2: SNHLY and FYNNEI. V lost 5 bases and J lost 6; bases outside the gene matches: 9. The length of the CDR3 is 14 residues. Here the CDR3 reads CASSLDRAADGYTF. In nucleotides, the CDR3 is TGTGCCAGCAGTTTAGACAGGGCGGCCGATGGCTACACCTTC.